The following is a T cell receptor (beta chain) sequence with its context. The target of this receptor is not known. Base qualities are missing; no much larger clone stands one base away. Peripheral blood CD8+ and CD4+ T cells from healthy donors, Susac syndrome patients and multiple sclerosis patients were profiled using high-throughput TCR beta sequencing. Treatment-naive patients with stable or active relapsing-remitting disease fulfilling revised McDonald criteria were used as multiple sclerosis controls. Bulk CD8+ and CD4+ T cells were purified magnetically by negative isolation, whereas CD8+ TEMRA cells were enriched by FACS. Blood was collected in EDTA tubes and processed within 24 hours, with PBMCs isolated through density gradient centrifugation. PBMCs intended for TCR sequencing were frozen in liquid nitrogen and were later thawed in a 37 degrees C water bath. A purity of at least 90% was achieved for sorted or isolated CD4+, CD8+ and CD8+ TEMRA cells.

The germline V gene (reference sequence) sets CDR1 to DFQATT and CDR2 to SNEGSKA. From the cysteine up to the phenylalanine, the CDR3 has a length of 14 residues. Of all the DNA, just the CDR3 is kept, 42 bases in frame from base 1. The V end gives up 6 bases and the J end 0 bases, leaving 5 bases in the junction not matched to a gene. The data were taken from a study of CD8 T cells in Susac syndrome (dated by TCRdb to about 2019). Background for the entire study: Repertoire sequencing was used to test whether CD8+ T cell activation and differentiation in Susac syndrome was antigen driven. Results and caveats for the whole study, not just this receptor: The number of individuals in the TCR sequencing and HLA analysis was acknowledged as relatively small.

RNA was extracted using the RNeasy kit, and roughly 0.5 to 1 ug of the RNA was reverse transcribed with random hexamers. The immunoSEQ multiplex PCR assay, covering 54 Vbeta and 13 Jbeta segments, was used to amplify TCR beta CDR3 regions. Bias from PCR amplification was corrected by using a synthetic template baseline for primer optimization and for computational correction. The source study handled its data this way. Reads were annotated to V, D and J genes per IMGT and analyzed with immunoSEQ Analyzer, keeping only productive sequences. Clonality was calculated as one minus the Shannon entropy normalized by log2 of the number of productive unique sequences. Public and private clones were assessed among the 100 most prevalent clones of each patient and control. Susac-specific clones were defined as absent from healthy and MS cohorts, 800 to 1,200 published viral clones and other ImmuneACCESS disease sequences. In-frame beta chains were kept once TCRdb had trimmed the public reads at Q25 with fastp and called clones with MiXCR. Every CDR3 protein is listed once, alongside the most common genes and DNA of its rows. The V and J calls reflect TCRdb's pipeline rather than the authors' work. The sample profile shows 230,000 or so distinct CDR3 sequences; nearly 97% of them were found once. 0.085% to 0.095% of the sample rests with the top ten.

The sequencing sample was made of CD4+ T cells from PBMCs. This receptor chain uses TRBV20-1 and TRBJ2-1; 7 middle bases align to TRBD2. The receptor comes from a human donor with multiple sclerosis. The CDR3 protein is CSAPRTSSYNEQFF. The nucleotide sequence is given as TGCAGTGCGCCAAGGACTAGCTCCTACAATGAGCAGTTCTTC.